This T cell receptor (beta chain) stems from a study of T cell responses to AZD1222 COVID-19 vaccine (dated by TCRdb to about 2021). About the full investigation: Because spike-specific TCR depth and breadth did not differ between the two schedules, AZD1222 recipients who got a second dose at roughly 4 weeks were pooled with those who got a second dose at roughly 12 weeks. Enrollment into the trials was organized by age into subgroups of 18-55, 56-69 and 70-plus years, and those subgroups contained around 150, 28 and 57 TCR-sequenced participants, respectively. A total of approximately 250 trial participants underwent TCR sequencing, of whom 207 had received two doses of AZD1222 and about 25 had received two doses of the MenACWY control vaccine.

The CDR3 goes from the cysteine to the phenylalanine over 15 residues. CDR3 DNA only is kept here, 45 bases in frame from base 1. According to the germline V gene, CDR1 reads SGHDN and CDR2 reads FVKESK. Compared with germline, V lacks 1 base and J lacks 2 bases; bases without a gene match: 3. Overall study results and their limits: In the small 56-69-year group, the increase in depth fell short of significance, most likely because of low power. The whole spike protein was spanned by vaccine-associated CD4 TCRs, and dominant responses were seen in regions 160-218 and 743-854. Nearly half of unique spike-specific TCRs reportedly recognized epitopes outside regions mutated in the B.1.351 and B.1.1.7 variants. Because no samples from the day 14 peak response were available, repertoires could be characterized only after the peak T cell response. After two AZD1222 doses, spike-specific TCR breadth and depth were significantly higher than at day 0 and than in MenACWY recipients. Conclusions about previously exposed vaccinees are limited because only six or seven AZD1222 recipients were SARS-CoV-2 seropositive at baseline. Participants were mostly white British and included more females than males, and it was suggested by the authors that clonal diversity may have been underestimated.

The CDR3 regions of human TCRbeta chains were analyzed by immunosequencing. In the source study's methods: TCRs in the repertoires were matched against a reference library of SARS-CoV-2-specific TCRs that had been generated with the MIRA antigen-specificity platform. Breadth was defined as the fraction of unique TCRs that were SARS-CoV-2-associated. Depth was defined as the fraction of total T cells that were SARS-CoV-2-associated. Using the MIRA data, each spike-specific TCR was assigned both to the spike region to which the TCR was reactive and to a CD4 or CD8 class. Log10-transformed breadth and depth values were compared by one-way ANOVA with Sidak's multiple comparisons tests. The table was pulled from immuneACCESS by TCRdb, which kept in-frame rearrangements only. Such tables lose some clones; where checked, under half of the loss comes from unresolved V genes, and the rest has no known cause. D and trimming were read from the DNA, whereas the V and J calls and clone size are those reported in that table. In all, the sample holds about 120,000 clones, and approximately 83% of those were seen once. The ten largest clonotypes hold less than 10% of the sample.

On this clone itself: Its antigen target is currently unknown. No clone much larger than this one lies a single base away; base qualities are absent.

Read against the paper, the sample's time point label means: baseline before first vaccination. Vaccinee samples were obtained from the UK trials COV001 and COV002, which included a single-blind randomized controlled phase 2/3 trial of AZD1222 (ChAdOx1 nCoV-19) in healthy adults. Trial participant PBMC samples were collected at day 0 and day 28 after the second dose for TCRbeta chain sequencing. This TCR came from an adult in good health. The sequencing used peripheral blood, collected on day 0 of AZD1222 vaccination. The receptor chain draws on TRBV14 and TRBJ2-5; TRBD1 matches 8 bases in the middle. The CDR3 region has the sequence CASSQVYRGQETQYF. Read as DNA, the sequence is TGTGCCAGCAGCCAAGTTTACAGGGGGCAAGAGACCCAGTACTTC.